The rows below give T cell receptor beta chains drawn from one sample of a study of PD-L1 blockade in urothelial cancer. Sequenced by immunoSEQ multiplex PCR; TCRdb stores in-frame clones only, minus some. Among some 71,000 clones listed, 70% to 90% were seen once. The sequenced sample was PBMCs, obtained around atezolizumab (anti-PD-L1) treatment. All receptors come from a man between 60 and 70 years old with urothelial cancer. CDR3s include the opening cysteine and the closing phenylalanine or tryptophan. The order of the fields is J gene, D gene, clone size, V gene, CDR3 DNA, CDR3 protein. A D gene is named only where the DNA matches it firmly. The size of a clone is reported for some rows only, either as once, few or many, or as a class for expanded clones.

J gene: TRBJ1-1; D gene: -; clone size: -; V gene: TRBV5-6; CDR3 DNA: TGTGCCAGCAGCGGCCTCCGGGGGGGAACTGAAGCTTTCTTT; CDR3 protein: CASSGLRGGTEAFF
J gene: TRBJ1-5; D gene: -; clone size: -; V gene: TRBV6-5; CDR3 DNA: TGTGCCAGCACCTCGGGGAATCAGCCCCAGCATTTT; CDR3 protein: CASTSGNQPQHF
J gene: TRBJ1-6; D gene: -; clone size: -; V gene: TRBV20-1; CDR3 DNA: TGCAGTCCCAAACCCCTCCACTTT; CDR3 protein: CSPKPLHF
J gene: TRBJ2-1; D gene: TRBD2; clone size: once; V gene: TRBV28; CDR3 DNA: TGTGCCAGCAGTTTCGGAGTTAAGCGGGATAAGAATGAGCAGTTCTTC; CDR3 protein: CASSFGVKRDKNEQFF
J gene: TRBJ2-1; D gene: TRBD2; clone size: -; V gene: TRBV10-2; CDR3 DNA: TGCGCCAGCAGACAGGGACTAGCGTACAATGAGCAGTTCTTC; CDR3 protein: CASRQGLAYNEQFF
J gene: TRBJ2-5; D gene: TRBD2; clone size: -; V gene: TRBV5-6; CDR3 DNA: TGTGCCAGCACCCGAGCCAGCGGGAGGGCCATGCGAGAGACCCAGTACTTC; CDR3 protein: CASTRASGRAMRETQYF
J gene: TRBJ1-1; D gene: -; clone size: -; V gene: TRBV5-8; CDR3 DNA: TGTGCCAGCAGTCGTCCCGGGACATGGACTGAAGCTTTCTTT; CDR3 protein: CASSRPGTWTEAFF
J gene: TRBJ2-7; D gene: TRBD2; clone size: -; V gene: TRBV6-1; CDR3 DNA: TGTGCCAGCACCGACGGCGGGGGGGCCTACTACGAGCAGTACTTC; CDR3 protein: CASTDGGGAYYEQYF
J gene: TRBJ2-7; D gene: -; clone size: -; V gene: TRBV5-1; CDR3 DNA: TGCGCCAGCAGCTTGGGGCAGGTCTTCGGCTACGAGCAGTACTTC; CDR3 protein: CASSLGQVFGYEQYF
J gene: TRBJ2-3; D gene: TRBD2; clone size: few; V gene: TRBV14; CDR3 DNA: TGTGCCAGCAGCCAAGATTGGATAGCGGGAGAGGAAGATACGCAGTATTTT; CDR3 protein: CASSQDWIAGEEDTQYF
J gene: TRBJ2-7; D gene: TRBD1; clone size: few; V gene: TRBV27; CDR3 DNA: TGTGCCAGCAGTCCAGGGACAGGGGGCCGCAACGAGCAGTACTTC; CDR3 protein: CASSPGTGGRNEQYF
J gene: TRBJ2-1; D gene: -; clone size: -; V gene: TRBV6-1; CDR3 DNA: TGTGCCTCCCGGGGAGGTCCCACCCCCAATGAGCAGTTCTTC; CDR3 protein: CASRGGPTPNEQFF
J gene: TRBJ1-2; D gene: -; clone size: few; V gene: TRBV6-5; CDR3 DNA: TGTGCCAGCAGTGACCGAGGGGGGGGCTATGGCTACACCTTC; CDR3 protein: CASSDRGGGYGYTF
J gene: TRBJ2-2; D gene: -; clone size: -; V gene: TRBV4-3; CDR3 DNA: TGCGCCAGCAGCCAGACCACAGCTACCCTTAATATTGGGGAGCTGTTTTTT; CDR3 protein: CASSQTTATLNIGELFF
J gene: TRBJ1-6; D gene: -; clone size: -; V gene: TRBV5-1; CDR3 DNA: TGCGCCAGCAGCTTGGGAGTGCAGGGAGGGAATTCACCCCTCCACTTT; CDR3 protein: CASSLGVQGGNSPLHF
J gene: TRBJ2-5; D gene: TRBD1; clone size: -; V gene: TRBV5-4; CDR3 DNA: TGTGCCAGCAGCTTCGGAGGACAGGGACCAGAGACCCAGTACTTC; CDR3 protein: CASSFGGQGPETQYF
J gene: TRBJ2-5; D gene: -; clone size: -; V gene: TRBV5-1; CDR3 DNA: TGCGCCAGCAGCTTGGATCCCGCGGGGTTAGAGACCCAGTACTTC; CDR3 protein: CASSLDPAGLETQYF
J gene: TRBJ1-2; D gene: TRBD1; clone size: -; V gene: TRBV7-2; CDR3 DNA: TGTGCCAGCACCGAAGGACAGGCCCGTAACTATGGCTACACCTTC; CDR3 protein: CASTEGQARNYGYTF
J gene: TRBJ1-2; D gene: -; clone size: -; V gene: TRBV12-5; CDR3 DNA: TGTGCTAGTGCCATGGGGGCCCTCTATGGCTACACCTTC; CDR3 protein: CASAMGALYGYTF
J gene: TRBJ2-7; D gene: TRBD2; clone size: once; V gene: TRBV27; CDR3 DNA: TGTGCCAGCAGTCCCCTGGGACTAGCGGCCTCCTACGAGCAGTACTTC; CDR3 protein: CASSPLGLAASYEQYF
J gene: TRBJ2-7; D gene: TRBD2; clone size: -; V gene: TRBV19; CDR3 DNA: TGTGCCAGTAGTATAGCGGCGGGGGTTAAATCCTACGAGCAGTACTTC; CDR3 protein: CASSIAAGVKSYEQYF
J gene: TRBJ1-1; D gene: -; clone size: -; V gene: TRBV6-5; CDR3 DNA: TGTGCCAGCAGTCCTGGCAGTGGAGCTTTCTTT; CDR3 protein: CASSPGSGAFF
J gene: TRBJ1-3; D gene: TRBD1; clone size: -; V gene: TRBV5-4; CDR3 DNA: TGTGCCAGCAGCTTGGGAGGGACAGGGGGATCTGGAAACACCATATATTTT; CDR3 protein: CASSLGGTGGSGNTIYF
J gene: TRBJ2-5; D gene: TRBD1; clone size: -; V gene: TRBV25-1; CDR3 DNA: TGTGCCAGCAGTGGGGGACAGGGTCCTCAAGAGACCCAGTACTTC; CDR3 protein: CASSGGQGPQETQYF
J gene: TRBJ1-1; D gene: TRBD1; clone size: -; V gene: TRBV7-2; CDR3 DNA: TGTGCCAGCAGCCCCTTGACAGGGGCGGGGACTGAAGCTTTCTTT; CDR3 protein: CASSPLTGAGTEAFF
J gene: TRBJ1-5; D gene: -; clone size: -; V gene: TRBV19; CDR3 DNA: TGTGCCAGTAGTATAACAGGCGCAGCCTTTAGCAATCAGCCCCAGCATTTT; CDR3 protein: CASSITGAAFSNQPQHF
J gene: TRBJ2-1; D gene: TRBD2; clone size: -; V gene: TRBV6-6; CDR3 DNA: TGTGCCAGCAGGAAAAGCGGGGGAGTCTACTACAATGAGCAGTTCTTC; CDR3 protein: CASRKSGGVYYNEQFF
J gene: TRBJ2-7; D gene: TRBD2; clone size: -; V gene: TRBV5-5; CDR3 DNA: TGTGCCAGCAGCTTGGGAATGGGGACTAGCGGTTACGAGCAGTACTTC; CDR3 protein: CASSLGMGTSGYEQYF
J gene: TRBJ1-5; D gene: -; clone size: -; V gene: TRBV28; CDR3 DNA: TGTGCCAGCAGCCCCGCTTTACGTCCCGTCGGGCAGCCCCAGCATTTT; CDR3 protein: CASSPALRPVGQPQHF
J gene: TRBJ1-1; D gene: -; clone size: -; V gene: TRBV2; CDR3 DNA: TGTGCCAGCAGGCAGGGGTGGAACACTGAAGCTTTCTTT; CDR3 protein: CASRQGWNTEAFF
J gene: TRBJ2-6; D gene: -; clone size: -; V gene: TRBV6-5; CDR3 DNA: TGTGCCAGCAGTTGGGACACCAGCTCTGGGGCCAACGTCCTGACTTTC; CDR3 protein: CASSWDTSSGANVLTF
J gene: TRBJ1-1; D gene: -; clone size: -; V gene: TRBV19; CDR3 DNA: TGTGCCAGTCGGATTGGACAGCTGAACACTGAAGCTTTCTTT; CDR3 protein: CASRIGQLNTEAFF
J gene: TRBJ2-7; D gene: -; clone size: -; V gene: TRBV29-1; CDR3 DNA: TGCAGCTTCATTCGACAGACAGGACTTTCCTACGAGCAGTACTTC; CDR3 protein: CSFIRQTGLSYEQYF
J gene: TRBJ1-2; D gene: -; clone size: -; V gene: TRBV27; CDR3 DNA: TGTGCCACCCAGTACCGGGCGGGTAGTAACCATGGCTACACCTTC; CDR3 protein: CATQYRAGSNHGYTF
J gene: TRBJ1-3; D gene: -; clone size: -; V gene: TRBV9; CDR3 DNA: TGTGCCAGCAGCGTAGAAGAGCGAACCTCTGGAAACACCATATATTTT; CDR3 protein: CASSVEERTSGNTIYF
J gene: TRBJ1-3; D gene: TRBD1; clone size: -; V gene: TRBV10-1; CDR3 DNA: TGCGCCAGCACCAGGGGGCTTGGAAACACCATATATTTT; CDR3 protein: CASTRGLGNTIYF
J gene: TRBJ2-4; D gene: -; clone size: -; V gene: TRBV11-3; CDR3 DNA: TGTGCCAGCAGCCTCAGGGCAGGCATTCAGTACTTC; CDR3 protein: CASSLRAGIQYF
J gene: TRBJ1-1; D gene: -; clone size: -; V gene: TRBV6-1; CDR3 DNA: TGTGCCAGCAGTGAATCGGGGAGGAGAAACACTGAAGCTTTCTTT; CDR3 protein: CASSESGRRNTEAFF
J gene: TRBJ2-1; D gene: TRBD1; clone size: -; V gene: TRBV7-3; CDR3 DNA: TGTGCCAGCAGCGACCGGGACAGGGCTAGGGATGAGCAGTTCTTC; CDR3 protein: CASSDRDRARDEQFF
J gene: TRBJ1-1; D gene: -; clone size: -; V gene: TRBV4-3; CDR3 DNA: TGCGCCAGCAGCCTCGGCGGGGTGCGGGCCACTGAAGCTTTCTTT; CDR3 protein: CASSLGGVRATEAFF
J gene: TRBJ2-5; D gene: TRBD2; clone size: -; V gene: TRBV18; CDR3 DNA: TGTGCCAGCTCACGAGTTAGCGGGCAAGAGACCCAGTACTTC; CDR3 protein: CASSRVSGQETQYF
J gene: TRBJ2-3; D gene: -; clone size: -; V gene: TRBV5-4; CDR3 DNA: TGTGCCAGCAGCTCCAGGTTTAATACGCAGTATTTT; CDR3 protein: CASSSRFNTQYF
J gene: TRBJ2-1; D gene: -; clone size: -; V gene: TRBV28; CDR3 DNA: TGTGCCAGCAGGGCGGGCGGGCAGTACAATGAGCAGTTCTTC; CDR3 protein: CASRAGGQYNEQFF
J gene: TRBJ2-5; D gene: -; clone size: -; V gene: TRBV4-1; CDR3 DNA: TGCGCCAGCAGCCAGCGGGTTCAAGAGACCCAGTACTTC; CDR3 protein: CASSQRVQETQYF
J gene: TRBJ2-1; D gene: TRBD1; clone size: -; V gene: TRBV11-3; CDR3 DNA: TGTGCCAGCAGCCCTCGGACAGGGAACGATGAGCAGTTCTTC; CDR3 protein: CASSPRTGNDEQFF
J gene: TRBJ1-2; D gene: -; clone size: -; V gene: TRBV5-1; CDR3 DNA: TGCGCCAGCAGCCCACAGGGTGATGGCTACACCTTC; CDR3 protein: CASSPQGDGYTF
J gene: TRBJ2-5; D gene: TRBD1; clone size: -; V gene: TRBV28; CDR3 DNA: TGTGCCAGCAGGACAGGGGGTTCCCAAGAGACCCAGTACTTC; CDR3 protein: CASRTGGSQETQYF
J gene: TRBJ1-2; D gene: -; clone size: -; V gene: TRBV6-1; CDR3 DNA: TGTGCCAGCAGTATACAAGTTTATGGCTACACCTTC; CDR3 protein: CASSIQVYGYTF
J gene: TRBJ2-7; D gene: -; clone size: -; V gene: TRBV30; CDR3 DNA: TGTGCCTGGAGCTCACGGGTCGAGCAGTACTTC; CDR3 protein: CAWSSRVEQYF
J gene: TRBJ1-2; D gene: -; clone size: -; V gene: TRBV2; CDR3 DNA: TGTGCCAGCAGTTACCAAACAGGGTCCGGGGGCTACACCTTC; CDR3 protein: CASSYQTGSGGYTF
J gene: TRBJ1-2; D gene: -; clone size: -; V gene: TRBV4-1; CDR3 DNA: TGCGCCAGCAGCCAAGATCTCGGGAGTCTCTATGGCTACACCTTC; CDR3 protein: CASSQDLGSLYGYTF
J gene: TRBJ1-4; D gene: TRBD1; clone size: -; V gene: TRBV7-2; CDR3 DNA: TGTGCCAGCAGCCCTTACAGGGGGCGCGGTGAAAAACTGTTTTTT; CDR3 protein: CASSPYRGRGEKLFF
J gene: TRBJ1-3; D gene: -; clone size: -; V gene: TRBV6-5; CDR3 DNA: TGTGCCAGCAGCCCTTCGGTCTCTGGAAACACCATATATTTT; CDR3 protein: CASSPSVSGNTIYF
J gene: TRBJ2-3; D gene: -; clone size: -; V gene: TRBV5-6; CDR3 DNA: TGTGCCAGCAGCTTGGCGGGATCGACAGATACGCAGTATTTT; CDR3 protein: CASSLAGSTDTQYF
J gene: TRBJ2-2; D gene: -; clone size: few; V gene: TRBV6-5; CDR3 DNA: TGTGCCAGCAGTTACCAACAGGGTTTCACCGGGGAGCTGTTTTTT; CDR3 protein: CASSYQQGFTGELFF
J gene: TRBJ1-2; D gene: TRBD1; clone size: -; V gene: TRBV18; CDR3 DNA: TGTGCCAGCTCAGCAGACAGGGTCTCTAACTATGGCTACACCTTC; CDR3 protein: CASSADRVSNYGYTF
J gene: TRBJ1-5; D gene: TRBD1; clone size: -; V gene: TRBV4-1; CDR3 DNA: TGCGCCAGCAGCCATCACCCGGGACAGTACAATCAGCCCCAGCATTTT; CDR3 protein: CASSHHPGQYNQPQHF
J gene: TRBJ2-7; D gene: -; clone size: -; V gene: TRBV12-5; CDR3 DNA: TGTGCTAGTGGTTTCCAAACAGGGCAATCCTACGAGCAGTACTTC; CDR3 protein: CASGFQTGQSYEQYF
J gene: TRBJ1-4; D gene: TRBD1; clone size: -; V gene: TRBV19; CDR3 DNA: TGTGCCAGTAGTCTCGGACAGGGGGCTCTAGGTAATGAAAAACTGTTTTTT; CDR3 protein: CASSLGQGALGNEKLFF